The sequence of this TCR beta chain was determined in a study of shared clonotypes between healthy human individuals. Study in general: Donors consisted of a couple of women and three men between 18 and 49.

Concerning this clone: Its antigen remains unidentified.

Each replicate PCR on the sorted subsets used about 0.2 ug DNA (about 30,000 T cell genomes). Assay: immunoSEQ multiplex PCR; the TCRdb copy retains only in-frame clones and omits some. The sample has around 510,000 clones; about 96% are singletons. With 6 bases clipped from V and 2 bases from J, the junction kept 3 bases outside the gene matches. Germline lookup yields CDR1 SNHLY and CDR2 FYNNEI. CDR3 length equals 15 residues. Findings and limits, study-wide: Clonotypes that were shared across a handful of donors made up around 5% of naive CD4 clonotypes.

V usage is TRBV2 and J usage is TRBJ2-6, with 8 bases fitting TRBD1. This clonotype was obtained from a woman in her 30s in good health. The sequenced sample was naive CD4+ T cells sorted from blood. As to subset: CD45RA+ positively selected. CDR3 loop: CASSDRGPGANVLTF. In DNA, the CDR3 is TGTGCCAGCAGCGACAGGGGACCTGGGGCCAACGTCCTGACTTTC.